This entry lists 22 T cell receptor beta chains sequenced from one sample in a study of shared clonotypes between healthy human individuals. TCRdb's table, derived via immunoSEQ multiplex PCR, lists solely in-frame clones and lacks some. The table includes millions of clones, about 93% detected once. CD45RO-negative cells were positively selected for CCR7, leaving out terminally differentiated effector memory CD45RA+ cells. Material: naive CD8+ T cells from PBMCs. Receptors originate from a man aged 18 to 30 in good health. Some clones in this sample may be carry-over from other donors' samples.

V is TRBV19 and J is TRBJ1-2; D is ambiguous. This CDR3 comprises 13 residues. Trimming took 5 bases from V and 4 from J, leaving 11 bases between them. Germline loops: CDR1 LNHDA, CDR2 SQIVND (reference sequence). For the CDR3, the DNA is TGTGCCAGTAGTCCTTCGGAGGCCTATGGCTACACCTTC. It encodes CASSPSEAYGYTF.

The CDR3 DNA follows: TGTGCCAGCAGTGAAGAATCCGGGGCAACGAACACTGAAGCTTTCTTT. Encoded protein: CASSEESGATNTEAFF. The gene calls are TRBV2 and TRBJ1-1, with D perhaps matching TRBD1 (5 bases). CDR3 length: 16 residues. The germline V gene has CDR1 SNHLY and CDR2 FYNNEI. Trimming took 1 base from V and 1 from J, leaving 13 bases between them.

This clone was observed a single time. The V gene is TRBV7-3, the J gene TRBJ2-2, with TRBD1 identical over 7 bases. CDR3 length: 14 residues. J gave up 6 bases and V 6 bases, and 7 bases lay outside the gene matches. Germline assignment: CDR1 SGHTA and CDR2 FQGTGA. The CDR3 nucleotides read TGTGCCAGCAGACCGATAGGGGGCCCCGGGGAGCTGTTTTTT. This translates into CASRPIGGPGELFF.

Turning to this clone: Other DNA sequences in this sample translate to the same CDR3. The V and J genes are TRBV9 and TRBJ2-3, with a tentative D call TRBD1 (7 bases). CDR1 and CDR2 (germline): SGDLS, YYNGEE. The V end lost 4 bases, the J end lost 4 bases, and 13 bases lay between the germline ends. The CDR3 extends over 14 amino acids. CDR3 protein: CASSPGGGPDTQYF. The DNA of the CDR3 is TGTGCCAGCAGCCCCGGAGGGGGCCCAGATACGCAGTATTTT.

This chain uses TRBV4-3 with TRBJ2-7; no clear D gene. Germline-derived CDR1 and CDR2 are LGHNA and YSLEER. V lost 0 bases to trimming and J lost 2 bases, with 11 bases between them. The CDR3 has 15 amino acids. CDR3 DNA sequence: TGCGCCAGCAGCCAAGATCATACGGGTACCTACGAGCAGTACTTC. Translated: CASSQDHTGTYEQYF.

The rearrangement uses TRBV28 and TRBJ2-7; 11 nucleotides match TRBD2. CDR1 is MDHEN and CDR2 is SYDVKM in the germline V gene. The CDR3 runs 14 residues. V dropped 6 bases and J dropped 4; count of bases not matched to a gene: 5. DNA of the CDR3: TGTGCCAGCAGGAGGGGACTAGCGGCGTACGAGCAGTACTTC. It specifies CASRRGLAAYEQYF.

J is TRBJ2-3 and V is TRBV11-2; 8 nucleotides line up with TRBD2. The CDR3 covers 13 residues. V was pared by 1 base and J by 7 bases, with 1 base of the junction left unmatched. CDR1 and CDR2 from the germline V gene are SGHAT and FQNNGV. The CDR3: CASSLGTSNTQYF. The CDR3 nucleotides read TGTGCCAGCAGCTTAGGGACTAGCAATACGCAGTATTTT. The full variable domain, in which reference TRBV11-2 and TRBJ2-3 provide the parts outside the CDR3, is EAGVAQSPRYKIIEKRQSVAFWCNPISGHATLYWYQQILGQGPKLLIQFQNNGVVDDSQLPKDRFSAERLKGVDSTLKIQPAKLEDSAVYLCASSLGTSNTQYFGPGTRLTVL.

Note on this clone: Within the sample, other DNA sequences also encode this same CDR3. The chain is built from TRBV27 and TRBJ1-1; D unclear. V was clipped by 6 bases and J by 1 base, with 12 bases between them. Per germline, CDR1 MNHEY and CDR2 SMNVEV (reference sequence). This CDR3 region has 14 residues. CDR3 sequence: CASSLAGSNTEAFF. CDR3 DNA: TGTGCCAGCAGCCTCGCCGGGTCGAACACTGAAGCTTTCTTT.

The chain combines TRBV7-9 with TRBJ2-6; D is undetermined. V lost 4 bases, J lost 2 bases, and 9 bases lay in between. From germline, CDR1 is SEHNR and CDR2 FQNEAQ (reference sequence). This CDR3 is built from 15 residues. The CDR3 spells CASSSDRAGANVLTF. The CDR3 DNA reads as TGTGCCAGCAGCTCCGACCGTGCTGGGGCCAACGTCCTGACTTTC.

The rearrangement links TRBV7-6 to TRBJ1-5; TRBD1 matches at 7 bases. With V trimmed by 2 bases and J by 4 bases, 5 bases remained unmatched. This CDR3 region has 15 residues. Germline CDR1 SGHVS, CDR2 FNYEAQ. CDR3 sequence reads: CASSLRQGGNQPQHF. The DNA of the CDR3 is TGTGCCAGCAGCTTAAGACAGGGAGGGAATCAGCCCCAGCATTTT. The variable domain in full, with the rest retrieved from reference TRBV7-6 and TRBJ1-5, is GAGVSQSPRYKVTKRGQDVALRCDPISGHVSLYWYRQALGQGPEFLTYFNYEAQQDKSGLPNDRFSAERPEGSISTLTIQRTEQRDSAMYRCASSLRQGGNQPQHFGDGTRLSIL.

The CDR3 DNA sequence: TGTGCCAGCAGCTTCCGGGACAGGCCCTTATCCAAGTACTTC. Protein sequence: CASSFRDRPLSKYF. The chain joins TRBV5-6 to TRBJ2-5; 8 positions match TRBD1. The J segment lost 12 bases and the V segment lost 2 bases, leaving 12 bases of the junction unmatched. Germline loops: CDR1 SGHDT, CDR2 YYEEEE. The CDR3 covers 14 residues. Supplemented by reference TRBV5-6 and TRBJ2-5, the full variable domain reads DAGVTQSPTHLIKTRGQQVTLRCSPKSGHDTVSWYQQALGQGPQFIFQYYEEEERQRGNFPDRFSGHQFPNYSSELNVNALLLGDSALYLCASSFRDRPLSKYFGPGTRLLVL.

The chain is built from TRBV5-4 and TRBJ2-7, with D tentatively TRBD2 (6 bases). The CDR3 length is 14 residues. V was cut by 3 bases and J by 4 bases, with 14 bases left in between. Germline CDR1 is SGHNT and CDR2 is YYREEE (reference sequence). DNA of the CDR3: TGTGCCAGCAGCTGGTGGGGGGAAGGTTACGAGCAGTACTTC. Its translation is CASSWWGEGYEQYF.

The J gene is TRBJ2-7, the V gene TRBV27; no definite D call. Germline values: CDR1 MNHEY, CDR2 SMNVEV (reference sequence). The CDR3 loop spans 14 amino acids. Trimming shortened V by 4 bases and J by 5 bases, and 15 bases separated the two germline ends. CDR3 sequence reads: CASSWTPRMDEQYF. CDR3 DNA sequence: TGTGCCAGCAGTTGGACCCCCAGGATGGACGAGCAGTACTTC.

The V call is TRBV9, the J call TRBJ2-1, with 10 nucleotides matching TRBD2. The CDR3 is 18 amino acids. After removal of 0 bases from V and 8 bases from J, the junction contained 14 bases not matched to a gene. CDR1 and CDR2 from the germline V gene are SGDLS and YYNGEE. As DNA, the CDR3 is TGTGCCAGCAGCGTAGCTAGCGGAGGGCTAGCGGGGGCCCATGAGCAGTTCTTC. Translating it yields CASSVASGGLAGAHEQFF.

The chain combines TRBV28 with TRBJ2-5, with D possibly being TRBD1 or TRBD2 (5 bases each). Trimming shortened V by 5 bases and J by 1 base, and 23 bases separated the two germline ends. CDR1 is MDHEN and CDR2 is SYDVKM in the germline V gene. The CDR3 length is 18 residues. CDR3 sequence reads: CASSLFTGRTSLQETQYF. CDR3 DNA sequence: TGTGCCAGCAGTCTATTCACGGGACGGACTTCCCTCCAAGAGACCCAGTACTTC.

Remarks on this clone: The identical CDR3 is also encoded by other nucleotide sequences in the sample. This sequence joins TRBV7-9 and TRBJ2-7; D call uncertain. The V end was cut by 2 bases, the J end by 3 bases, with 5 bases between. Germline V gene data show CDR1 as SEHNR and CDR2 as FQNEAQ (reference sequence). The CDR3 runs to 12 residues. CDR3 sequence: CASSLPGYEQYF. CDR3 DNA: TGTGCCAGCAGCTTACCCGGCTACGAGCAGTACTTC.

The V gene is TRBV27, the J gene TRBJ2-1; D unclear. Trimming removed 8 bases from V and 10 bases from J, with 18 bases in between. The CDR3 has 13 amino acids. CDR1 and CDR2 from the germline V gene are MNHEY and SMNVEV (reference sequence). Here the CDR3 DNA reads TGTGCCAGCCGGAGAAGGGCAAGTGCGGAGCAGTTCTTC. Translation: CASRRRASAEQFF.

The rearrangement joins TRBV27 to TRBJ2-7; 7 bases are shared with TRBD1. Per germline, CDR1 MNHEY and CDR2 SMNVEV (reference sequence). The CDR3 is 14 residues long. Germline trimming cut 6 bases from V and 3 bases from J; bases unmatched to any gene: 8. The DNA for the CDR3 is TGTGCCAGCAGGGCCGGGACAGTGGGCTACGAGCAGTACTTC. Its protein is CASRAGTVGYEQYF.

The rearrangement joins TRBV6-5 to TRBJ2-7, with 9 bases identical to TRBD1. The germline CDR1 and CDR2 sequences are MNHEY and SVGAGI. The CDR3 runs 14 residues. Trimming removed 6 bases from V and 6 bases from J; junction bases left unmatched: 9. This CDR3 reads CASRTRDRVGEQYF. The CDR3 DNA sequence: TGTGCCAGCAGGACCCGGGACAGGGTAGGCGAGCAGTACTTC.

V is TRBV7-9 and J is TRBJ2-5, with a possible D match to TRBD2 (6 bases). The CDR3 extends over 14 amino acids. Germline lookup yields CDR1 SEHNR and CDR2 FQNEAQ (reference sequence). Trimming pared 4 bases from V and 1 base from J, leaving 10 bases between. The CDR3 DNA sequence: TGTGCCAGCAGCTCGGGGGACGCCCAAGAGACCCAGTACTTC. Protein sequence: CASSSGDAQETQYF.

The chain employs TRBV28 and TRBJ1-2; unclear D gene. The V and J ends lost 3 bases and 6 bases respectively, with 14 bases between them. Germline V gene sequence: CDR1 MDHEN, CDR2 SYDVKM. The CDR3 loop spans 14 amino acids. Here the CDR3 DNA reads TGTGCCAGCAGTTTTGGTGGCTCTGGAGATGGCTACACCTTC. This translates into CASSFGGSGDGYTF.

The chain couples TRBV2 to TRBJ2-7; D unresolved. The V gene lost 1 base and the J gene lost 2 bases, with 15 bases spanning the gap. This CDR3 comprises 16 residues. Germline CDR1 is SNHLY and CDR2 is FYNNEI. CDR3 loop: CASSEGSHPYPYEQYF. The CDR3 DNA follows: TGTGCCAGCAGTGAAGGATCCCACCCCTATCCCTACGAGCAGTACTTC.